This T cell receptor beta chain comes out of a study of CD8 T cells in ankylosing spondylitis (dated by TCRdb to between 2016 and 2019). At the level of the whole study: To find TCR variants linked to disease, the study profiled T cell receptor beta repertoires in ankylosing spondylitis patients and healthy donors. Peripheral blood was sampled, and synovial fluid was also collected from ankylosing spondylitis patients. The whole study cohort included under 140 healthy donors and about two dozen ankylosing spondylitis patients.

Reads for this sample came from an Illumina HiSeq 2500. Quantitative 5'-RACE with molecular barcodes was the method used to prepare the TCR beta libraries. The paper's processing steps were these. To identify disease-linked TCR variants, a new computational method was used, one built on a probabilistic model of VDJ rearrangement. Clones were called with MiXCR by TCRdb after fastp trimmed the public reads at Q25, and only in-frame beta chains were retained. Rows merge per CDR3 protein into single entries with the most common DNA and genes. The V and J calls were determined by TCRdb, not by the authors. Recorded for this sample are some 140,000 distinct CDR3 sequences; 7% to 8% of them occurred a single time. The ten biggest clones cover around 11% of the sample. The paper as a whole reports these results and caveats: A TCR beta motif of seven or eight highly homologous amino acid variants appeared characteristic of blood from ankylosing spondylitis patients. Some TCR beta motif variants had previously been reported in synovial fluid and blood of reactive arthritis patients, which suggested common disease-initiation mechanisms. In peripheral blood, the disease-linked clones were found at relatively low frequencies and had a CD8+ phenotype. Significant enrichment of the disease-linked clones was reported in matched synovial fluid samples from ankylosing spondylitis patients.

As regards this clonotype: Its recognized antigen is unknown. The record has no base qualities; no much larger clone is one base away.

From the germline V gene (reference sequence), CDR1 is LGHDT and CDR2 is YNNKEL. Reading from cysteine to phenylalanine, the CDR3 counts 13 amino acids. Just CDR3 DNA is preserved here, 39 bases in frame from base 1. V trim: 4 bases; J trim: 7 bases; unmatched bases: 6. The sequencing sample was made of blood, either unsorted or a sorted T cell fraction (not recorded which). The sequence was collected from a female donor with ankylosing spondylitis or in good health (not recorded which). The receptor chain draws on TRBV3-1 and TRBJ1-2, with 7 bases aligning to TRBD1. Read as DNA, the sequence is TGTGCCAGCAGCCGCCGACAGGGCTCTGGCTACACCTTC. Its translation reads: CASSRRQGSGYTF.